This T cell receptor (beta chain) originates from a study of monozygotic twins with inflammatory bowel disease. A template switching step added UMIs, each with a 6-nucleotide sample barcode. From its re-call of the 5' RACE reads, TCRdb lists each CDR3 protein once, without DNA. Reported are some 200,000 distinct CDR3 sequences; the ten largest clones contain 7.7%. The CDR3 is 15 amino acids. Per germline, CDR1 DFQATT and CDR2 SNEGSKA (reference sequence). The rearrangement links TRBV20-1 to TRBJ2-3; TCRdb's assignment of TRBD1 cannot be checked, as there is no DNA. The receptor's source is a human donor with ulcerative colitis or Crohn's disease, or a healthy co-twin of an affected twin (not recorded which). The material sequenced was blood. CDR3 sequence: CSAIPGQGASDTQYF.